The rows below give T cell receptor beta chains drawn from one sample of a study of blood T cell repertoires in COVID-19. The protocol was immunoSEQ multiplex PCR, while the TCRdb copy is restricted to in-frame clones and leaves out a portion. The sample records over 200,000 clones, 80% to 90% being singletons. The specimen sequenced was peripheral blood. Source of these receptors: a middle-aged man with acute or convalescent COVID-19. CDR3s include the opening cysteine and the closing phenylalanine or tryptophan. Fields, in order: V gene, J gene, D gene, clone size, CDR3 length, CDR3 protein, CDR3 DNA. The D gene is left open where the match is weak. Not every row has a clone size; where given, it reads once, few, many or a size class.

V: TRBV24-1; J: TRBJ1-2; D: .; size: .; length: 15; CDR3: CATSAEPGRTDGYTF; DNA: TGTGCCACCAGTGCCGAGCCAGGGCGGACCGATGGCTACACCTTC
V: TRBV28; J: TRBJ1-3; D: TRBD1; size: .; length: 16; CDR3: CASSLAGTGGENTIYF; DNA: TGTGCCAGCAGTTTAGCCGGGACAGGGGGGGAAAACACCATATATTTT
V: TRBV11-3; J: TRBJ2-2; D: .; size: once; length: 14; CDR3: CASSFGMDTGELFF; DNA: TGTGCCAGCAGCTTCGGGATGGACACCGGGGAGCTGTTTTTT
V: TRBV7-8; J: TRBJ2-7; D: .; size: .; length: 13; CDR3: CASSSAQRGEQYF; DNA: TGTGCCAGCAGCTCGGCCCAGCGAGGGGAGCAGTACTTC
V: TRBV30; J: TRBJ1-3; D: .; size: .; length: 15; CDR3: CAWSPQAIAGNTIYF; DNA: TGTGCCTGGAGCCCCCAGGCCATTGCTGGAAACACCATATATTTT
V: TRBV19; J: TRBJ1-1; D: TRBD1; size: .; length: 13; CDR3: CASGQGAFSEAFF; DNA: TGTGCCAGTGGACAGGGGGCTTTTTCTGAAGCTTTCTTT
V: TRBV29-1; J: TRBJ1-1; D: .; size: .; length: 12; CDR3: CSVDTGYTEAFF; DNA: TGCAGCGTTGACACCGGGTACACTGAAGCTTTCTTT
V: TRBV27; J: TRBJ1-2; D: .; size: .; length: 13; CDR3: CASSLGGGYGYTF; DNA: TGTGCCAGCAGCTTAGGGGGGGGCTATGGCTACACCTTC
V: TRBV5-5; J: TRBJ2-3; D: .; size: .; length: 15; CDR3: CASSLMTGTTDTQYF; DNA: TGTGCCAGCAGCTTAATGACAGGTACTACAGATACGCAGTATTTT
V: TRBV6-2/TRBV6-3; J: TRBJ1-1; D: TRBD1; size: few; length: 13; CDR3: CASSFPGGTEAFF; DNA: TGTGCCAGCAGTTTCCCAGGGGGCACTGAAGCTTTCTTT
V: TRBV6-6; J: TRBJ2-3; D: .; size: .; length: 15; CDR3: CASSSLVRRTDTQYF; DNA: TGTGCCAGCAGTTCCCTCGTGAGGCGGACAGATACGCAGTATTTT
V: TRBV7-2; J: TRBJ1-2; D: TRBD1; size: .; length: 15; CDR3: CASSLEWSGGRGYTF; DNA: TGTGCCAGCAGCTTAGAGTGGTCAGGGGGAAGGGGCTACACCTTC
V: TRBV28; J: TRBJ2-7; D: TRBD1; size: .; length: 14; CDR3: CASSQAGGSYEQYF; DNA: TGTGCCAGCAGCCAAGCAGGGGGCTCCTACGAGCAGTACTTC
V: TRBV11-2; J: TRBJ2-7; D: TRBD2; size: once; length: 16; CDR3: CASSLTSWTRNHEQYF; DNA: TGTGCCAGCAGCTTAACCTCCTGGACTAGGAACCACGAGCAGTACTTC
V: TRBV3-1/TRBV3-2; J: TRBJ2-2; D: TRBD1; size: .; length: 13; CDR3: CASQGAYTGELFF; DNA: TGTGCCAGCCAGGGGGCATACACCGGGGAGCTGTTTTTT
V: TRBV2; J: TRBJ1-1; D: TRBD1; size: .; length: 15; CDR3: CASSAQGAVGTEAFF; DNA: TGTGCCAGCAGTGCTCAGGGGGCTGTAGGCACTGAAGCTTTCTTT
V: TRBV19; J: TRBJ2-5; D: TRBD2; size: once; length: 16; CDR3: CASPRLAERAGETQYF; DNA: TGTGCCAGCCCGCGACTAGCGGAAAGGGCAGGAGAGACCCAGTACTTC
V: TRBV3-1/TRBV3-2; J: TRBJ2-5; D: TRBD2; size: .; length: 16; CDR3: CASSLNRGRGGLTQYF; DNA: TGTGCCAGCAGCCTGAACCGTGGGCGGGGGGGCTTGACCCAGTACTTC
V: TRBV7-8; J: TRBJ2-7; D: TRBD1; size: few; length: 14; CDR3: CASSSWDSSYEQYF; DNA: TGTGCCAGCAGCTCCTGGGACAGCTCCTACGAGCAGTACTTC
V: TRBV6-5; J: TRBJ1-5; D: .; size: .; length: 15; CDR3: CASSLGTGRNQPQHF; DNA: TGTGCCAGCAGCCTTGGAACAGGACGCAATCAGCCCCAGCATTTT
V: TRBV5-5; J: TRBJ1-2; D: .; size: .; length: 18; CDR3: CASSLVAAGRLDIYGYTF; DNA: TGTGCCAGCAGCTTAGTAGCGGCAGGTAGACTGGATATCTATGGCTACACCTTC
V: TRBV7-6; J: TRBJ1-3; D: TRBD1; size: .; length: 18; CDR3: CASSFNIRPDRVWNTIYF; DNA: TGTGCCAGCAGCTTTAACATACGCCCCGACAGGGTTTGGAACACCATATATTTT
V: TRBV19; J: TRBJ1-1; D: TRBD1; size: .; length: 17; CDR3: CASRDWRTGKDDTEAFF; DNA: TGTGCCAGTAGGGACTGGAGGACAGGGAAGGATGACACTGAAGCTTTCTTT
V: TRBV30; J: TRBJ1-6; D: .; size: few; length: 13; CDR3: CAWSPHPNSPLHF; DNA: TGTGCCTGGTCCCCCCATCCCAATTCACCCCTCCACTTT
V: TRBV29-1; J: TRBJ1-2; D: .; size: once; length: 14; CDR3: CSVAGALGSYGYTF; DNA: TGCAGCGTCGCGGGGGCGTTGGGATCTTATGGCTACACCTTC
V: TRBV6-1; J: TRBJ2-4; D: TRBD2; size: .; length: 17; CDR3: CASSEIGTRGAKNIQYF; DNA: TGTGCCAGCAGTGAAATAGGGACTAGAGGAGCCAAAAACATTCAGTACTTC
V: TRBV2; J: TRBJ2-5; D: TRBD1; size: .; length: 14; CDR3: CASKPTGGRETQYF; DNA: TGTGCCAGCAAGCCGACAGGGGGCCGGGAGACCCAGTACTTC
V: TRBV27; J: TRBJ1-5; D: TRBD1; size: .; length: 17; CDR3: CASSPWTGGERGQPQHF; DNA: TGTGCCAGCAGTCCATGGACAGGGGGCGAACGGGGTCAGCCCCAGCATTTT